This T cell receptor beta chain was captured by sequencing in a study of T cells after yellow fever vaccination. Turning to the study itself: Each low-cell-number fraction was prepared by means of SMART-Seq v4 Ultra Low Input.

Overall study findings and caveats: Abundant contaminating clonotypes from the bulk population could appear in FACS-sorted repertoires. Clonotypes found in both CD4 and CD8 compartments made up a small share.

There are 17 residues in the CDR3. Germline V CDR1 and CDR2: SEHNR, FQNEAQ (reference sequence). Trimming shortened V by 3 bases and J by 1 base, and 18 bases separated the two germline ends. This clonotype has a count of ten or more. Its specificity is not known. Universal primer sites and UMIs were introduced during 5'RACE template-switching synthesis of TCR cDNA. One entry per CDR3 protein, called by TCRdb with MiXCR from the 5' RACE reads. The sample contains 300,000 or so distinct CDR3 sequences, roughly 8.3% of which appear only once. Sequenced material: PBMCs, taken around 45 days after the first yellow fever vaccination. This TCR came from a man between 18 and 29 years old who received the YFV17D yellow fever vaccine. The genes are TRBV7-9 and TRBJ1-1, with D unclear. This CDR3 is CASSFPQVGSENTEAFF. The CDR3 DNA reads TGTGCCAGCAGCTTTCCGCAGGTCGGGTCGGAGAACACTGAAGCTTTCTTT.